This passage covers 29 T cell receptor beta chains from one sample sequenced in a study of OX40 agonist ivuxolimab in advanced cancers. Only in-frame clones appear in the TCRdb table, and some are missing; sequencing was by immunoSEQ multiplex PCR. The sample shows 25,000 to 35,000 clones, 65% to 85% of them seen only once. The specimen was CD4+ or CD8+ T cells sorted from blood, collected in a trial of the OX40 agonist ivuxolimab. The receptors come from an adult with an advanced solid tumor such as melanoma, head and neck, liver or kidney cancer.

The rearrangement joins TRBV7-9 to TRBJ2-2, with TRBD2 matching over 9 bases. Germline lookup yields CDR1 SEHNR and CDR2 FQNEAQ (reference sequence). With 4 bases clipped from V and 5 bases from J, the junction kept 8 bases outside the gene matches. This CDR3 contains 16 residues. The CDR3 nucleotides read TGTGCCAGCAGCTCCTCCATAGCGGGAGTAACCGGGGAGCTGTTTTTT. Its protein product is CASSSSIAGVTGELFF. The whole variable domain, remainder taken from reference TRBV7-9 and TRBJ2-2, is DTGVSQNPRHKITKRGQNVTFRCDPISEHNRLYWYRQTLGQGPEFLTYFQNEAQLEKSRLLSDRFSAERPKGSFSTLEIQRTEQGDSAMYLCASSSSIAGVTGELFFGEGSRLTVL.

The CDR3 DNA sequence: TGCGCCAGCAGCCATTACAGTGACTCCTACAATGAGCAGTTCTTC. This encodes CASSHYSDSYNEQFF. The chain has TRBV4-1 and TRBJ2-1, with unresolved D. The V gene lost 3 bases and the J gene lost 0 bases, with 9 bases spanning the gap. The CDR3 contains 15 residues. Germline V gives CDR1 MGHRA, CDR2 YSYEKL.

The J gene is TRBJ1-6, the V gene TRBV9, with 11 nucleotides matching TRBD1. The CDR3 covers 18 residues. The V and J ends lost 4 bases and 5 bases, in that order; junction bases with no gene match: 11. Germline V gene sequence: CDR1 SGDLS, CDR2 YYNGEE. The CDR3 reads CASSPWGTGGRNNSPLHF. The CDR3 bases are TGTGCCAGCAGCCCCTGGGGGACAGGGGGTCGGAATAATTCACCCCTCCACTTT.

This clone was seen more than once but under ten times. CDR3 in DNA: TGTGCCATCAGTGAGTCGGGACAGGATAATGAAAAACTGTTTTTT. It encodes CAISESGQDNEKLFF. V and J are TRBV10-3 and TRBJ1-4; TRBD1 agrees at 8 bases. There are 15 residues in the CDR3. J was trimmed by 4 bases and V by 0 bases; bases with no gene match: 1. The germline V gene encodes CDR1 ENHRY and CDR2 SYGVKD.

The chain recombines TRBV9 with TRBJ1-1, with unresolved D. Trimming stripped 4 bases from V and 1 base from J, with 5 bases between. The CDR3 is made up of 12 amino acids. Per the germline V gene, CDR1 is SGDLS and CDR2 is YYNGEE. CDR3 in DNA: TGTGCCAGCAGCAAGGAGAACACTGAAGCTTTCTTT. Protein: CASSKENTEAFF.

In DNA form, the CDR3 reads TGTGCCCAAACCCAGGGGTCCCCTGAAGCTTTCTTT. Translated, it gives CAQTQGSPEAFF. The chain joins TRBV30 to TRBJ1-1, with D possibly being TRBD1 (6 bases). The CDR3 runs 12 residues. Germline V gene lookup returns CDR1 GTSNPN and CDR2 SVGIG (reference sequence). V was clipped by 8 bases and J by 6 bases, with 16 bases between them. Complete variable domain (other parts from reference TRBV30 and TRBJ1-1): SQTIHQWPATLVQPVGSPLSLECTVEGTSNPNLYWYRQAAGRGLQLLFYSVGIGQISSEVPQNLSASRPQDRQFILSSKKLLLSDSGFYLCAQTQGSPEAFFGQGTRLTVV.

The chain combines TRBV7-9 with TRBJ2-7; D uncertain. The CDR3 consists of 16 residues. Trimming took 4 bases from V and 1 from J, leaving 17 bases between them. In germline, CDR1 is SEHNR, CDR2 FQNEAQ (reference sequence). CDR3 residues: CASSSPRPETSYEQYF. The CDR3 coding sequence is TGTGCCAGCAGCTCCCCCCGCCCGGAGACATCCTACGAGCAGTACTTC.

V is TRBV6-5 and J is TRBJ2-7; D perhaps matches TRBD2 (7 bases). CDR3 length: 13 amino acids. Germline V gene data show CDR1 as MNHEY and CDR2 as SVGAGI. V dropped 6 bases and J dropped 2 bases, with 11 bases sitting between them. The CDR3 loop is CASSLRGPYEQYF. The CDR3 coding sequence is TGTGCCAGCAGCCTGCGGGGGCCCTACGAGCAGTACTTC.

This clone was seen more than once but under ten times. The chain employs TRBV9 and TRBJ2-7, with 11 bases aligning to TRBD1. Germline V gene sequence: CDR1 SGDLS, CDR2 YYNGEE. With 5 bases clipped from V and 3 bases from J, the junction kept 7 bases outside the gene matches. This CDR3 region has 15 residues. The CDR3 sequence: CASSYSGTGGYEQYF. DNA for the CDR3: TGTGCCAGCAGTTACTCCGGGACAGGGGGCTACGAGCAGTACTTC.

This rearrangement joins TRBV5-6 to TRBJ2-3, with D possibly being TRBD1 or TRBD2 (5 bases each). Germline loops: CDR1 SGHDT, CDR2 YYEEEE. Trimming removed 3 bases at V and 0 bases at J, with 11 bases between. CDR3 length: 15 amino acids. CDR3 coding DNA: TGTGCCAGCAGCTGGGGGAGCAGTAGCACAGATACGCAGTATTTT. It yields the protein CASSWGSSSTDTQYF.

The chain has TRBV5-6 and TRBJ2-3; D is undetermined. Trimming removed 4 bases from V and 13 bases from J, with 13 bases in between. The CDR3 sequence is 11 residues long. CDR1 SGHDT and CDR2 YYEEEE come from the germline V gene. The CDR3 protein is CASSLTGLEYF. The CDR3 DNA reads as TGTGCCAGCAGCCTGACTGGGTTGGAGTATTTT.

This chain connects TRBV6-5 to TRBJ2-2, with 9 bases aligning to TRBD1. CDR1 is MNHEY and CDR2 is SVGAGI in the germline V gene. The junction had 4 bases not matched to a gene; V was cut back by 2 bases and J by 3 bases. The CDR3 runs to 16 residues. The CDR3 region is CASSYDYRGHTGELFF. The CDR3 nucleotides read TGTGCCAGCAGTTACGATTACAGGGGGCACACCGGGGAGCTGTTTTTT.

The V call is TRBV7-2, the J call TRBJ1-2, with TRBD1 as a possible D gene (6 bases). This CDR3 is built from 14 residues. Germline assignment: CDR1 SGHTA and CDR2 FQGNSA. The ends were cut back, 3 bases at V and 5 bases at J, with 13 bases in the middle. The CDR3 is CASSFPGALYGYTF. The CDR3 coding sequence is TGTGCCAGCAGCTTTCCGGGGGCTCTTTATGGCTACACCTTC.

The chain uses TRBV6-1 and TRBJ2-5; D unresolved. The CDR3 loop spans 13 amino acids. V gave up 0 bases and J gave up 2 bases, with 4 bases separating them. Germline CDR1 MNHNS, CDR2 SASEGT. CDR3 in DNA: TGTGCCAGCAGTGAAGCGTTTCAAGAGACCCAGTACTTC. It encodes CASSEAFQETQYF.

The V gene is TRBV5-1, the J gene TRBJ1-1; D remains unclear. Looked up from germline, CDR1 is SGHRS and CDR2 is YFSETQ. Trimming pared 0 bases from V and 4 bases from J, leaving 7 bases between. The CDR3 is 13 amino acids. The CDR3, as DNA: TGCGCCAGCAGCTTGGGATGGGGCACTGAAGCTTTCTTT. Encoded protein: CASSLGWGTEAFF.

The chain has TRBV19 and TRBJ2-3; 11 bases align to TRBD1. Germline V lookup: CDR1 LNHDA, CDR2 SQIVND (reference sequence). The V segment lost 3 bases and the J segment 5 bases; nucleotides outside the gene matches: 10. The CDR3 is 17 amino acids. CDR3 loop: CASSILGQGAGGDTQYF. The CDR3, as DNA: TGTGCCAGTAGTATCCTCGGACAGGGGGCCGGGGGAGATACGCAGTATTTT.

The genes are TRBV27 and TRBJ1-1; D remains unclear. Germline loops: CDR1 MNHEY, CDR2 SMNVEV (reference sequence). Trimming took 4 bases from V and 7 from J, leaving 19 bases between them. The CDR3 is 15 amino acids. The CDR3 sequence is CASSSVDRVGIEAFF. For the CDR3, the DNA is TGTGCCAGCAGTTCTGTGGACCGAGTCGGAATTGAAGCTTTCTTT.

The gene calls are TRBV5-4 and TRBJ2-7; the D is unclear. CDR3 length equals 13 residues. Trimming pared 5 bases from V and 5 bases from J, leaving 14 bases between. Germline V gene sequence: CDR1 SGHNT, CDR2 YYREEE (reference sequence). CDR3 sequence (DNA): TGTGCCAGCAGTACAACCTCAGAGGACGAGCAGTACTTC. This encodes CASSTTSEDEQYF.

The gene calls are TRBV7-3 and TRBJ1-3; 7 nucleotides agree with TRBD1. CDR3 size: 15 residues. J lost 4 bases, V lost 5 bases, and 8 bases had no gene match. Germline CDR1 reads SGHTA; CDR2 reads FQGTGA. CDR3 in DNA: TGTGCCAGCAGCCTTTCAGGGGGGTACGGAAACACCATATATTTT. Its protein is CASSLSGGYGNTIYF.

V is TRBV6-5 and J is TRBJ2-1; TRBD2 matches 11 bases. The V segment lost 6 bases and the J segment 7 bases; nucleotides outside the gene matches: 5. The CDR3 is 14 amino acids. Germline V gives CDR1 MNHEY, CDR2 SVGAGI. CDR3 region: CASSYGTSGNEQFF. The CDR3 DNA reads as TGTGCCAGCAGCTACGGGACTAGCGGTAATGAGCAGTTCTTC.

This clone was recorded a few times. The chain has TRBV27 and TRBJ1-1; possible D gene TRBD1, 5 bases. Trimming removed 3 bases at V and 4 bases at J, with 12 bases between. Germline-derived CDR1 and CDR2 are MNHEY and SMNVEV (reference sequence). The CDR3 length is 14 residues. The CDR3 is CASSFTRAGTEAFF. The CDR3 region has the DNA TGTGCCAGCAGTTTTACCAGGGCGGGCACTGAAGCTTTCTTT.

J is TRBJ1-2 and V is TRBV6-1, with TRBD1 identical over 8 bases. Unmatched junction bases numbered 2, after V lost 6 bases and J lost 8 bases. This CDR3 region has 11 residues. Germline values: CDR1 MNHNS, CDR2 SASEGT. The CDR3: CASRQGAGYTF. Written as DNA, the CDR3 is TGTGCCAGCAGGCAGGGGGCCGGCTACACCTTC.

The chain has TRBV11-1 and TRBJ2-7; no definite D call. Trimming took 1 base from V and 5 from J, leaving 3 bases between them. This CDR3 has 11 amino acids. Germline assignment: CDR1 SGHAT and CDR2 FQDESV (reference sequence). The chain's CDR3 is CASSLGHEQYF. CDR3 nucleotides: TGTGCCAGCAGCTTAGGCCACGAGCAGTACTTC.

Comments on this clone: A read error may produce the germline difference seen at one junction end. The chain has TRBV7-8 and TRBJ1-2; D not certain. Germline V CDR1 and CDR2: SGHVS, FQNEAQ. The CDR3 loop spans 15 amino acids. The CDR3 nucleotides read TGTGCCAGCAGCCTAGCCAAGGGAGGAAACTATGGCTACACCTTC. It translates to CASSLAKGGNYGYTF.

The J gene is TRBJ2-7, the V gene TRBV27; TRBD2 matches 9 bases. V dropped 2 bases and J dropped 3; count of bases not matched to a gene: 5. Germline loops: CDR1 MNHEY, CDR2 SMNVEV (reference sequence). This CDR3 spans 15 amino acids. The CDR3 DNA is TGTGCCAGCAGTTTAAGGACTAGCGCTTACTACGAGCAGTACTTC. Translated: CASSLRTSAYYEQYF.

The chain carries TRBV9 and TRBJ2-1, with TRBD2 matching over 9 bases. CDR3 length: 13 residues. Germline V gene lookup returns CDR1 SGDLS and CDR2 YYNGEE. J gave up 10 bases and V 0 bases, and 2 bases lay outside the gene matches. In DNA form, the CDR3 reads TGTGCCAGCAGCGTAGAAGCGGGAGGCGAGCAGTTCTTC. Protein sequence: CASSVEAGGEQFF.

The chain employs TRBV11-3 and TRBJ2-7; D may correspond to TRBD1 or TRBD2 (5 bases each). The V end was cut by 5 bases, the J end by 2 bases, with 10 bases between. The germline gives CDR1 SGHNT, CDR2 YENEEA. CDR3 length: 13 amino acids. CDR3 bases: TGTGCCAGCAGCGCAACGGGGCCCTACGAGCAGTACTTC. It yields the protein CASSATGPYEQYF.

The CDR3 DNA is TGTGCCAGCAGCCGGTCGAGGCCCCAGCATTTT. Translated: CASSRSRPQHF. The chain carries TRBV5-6 and TRBJ1-5; the D is unclear. Germline V gene data show CDR1 as SGHDT and CDR2 as YYEEEE. The CDR3 is 11 amino acids. V gave up 4 bases and J gave up 9 bases, with 8 bases separating them.

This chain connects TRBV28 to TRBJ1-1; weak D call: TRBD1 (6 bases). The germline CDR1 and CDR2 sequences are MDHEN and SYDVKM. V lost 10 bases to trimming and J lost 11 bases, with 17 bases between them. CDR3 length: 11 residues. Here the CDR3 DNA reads TGTGCCACCGATCGAGGGGACATGGCTTTCTTT. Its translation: CATDRGDMAFF.